This T cell receptor (beta chain) was obtained from a study of blood T cell repertoires in COVID-19. Study summary: Acute-phase and convalescent COVID-19 samples originated in the United States, Italy and Spain. T cells, B-cell-depleted T cells, or PBMCs supplied cDNA or gDNA.

Trimming removed 0 bases from V and 0 bases from J, with 10 bases in between. The CDR3 runs 16 residues. CDR1 and CDR2 (germline): MNHEY, SVGAGI. Seattle patient enrollment occurred during active infection, with longitudinal follow-up thereafter. As handled by the study authors: Amplification of reference gene primers was used by the study to estimate nucleated cell counts. Generated by immunoSEQ multiplex PCR, the TCRdb table keeps only in-frame clones and is missing some. V and J calls plus clone size are reproduced from that table; the DNA served to infer D and trimming. The top ten clones hold less than 0.6% of a sample with tens of thousands of clones, around 90% of them seen once.

The rearrangement joins TRBV6-5 to TRBJ2-3; weak D call: TRBD2 (5 bases). This TCR came from a man between 45 and 60 years old with COVID-19, enrolled during active disease. The sample comprised peripheral blood. The CDR3: CASSYSGVTSTDTQYF. As DNA, the CDR3 is TGTGCCAGCAGTTACTCGGGAGTGACTAGCACAGATACGCAGTATTTT.